This record looks at one T cell receptor (beta chain) sequence and its context. The target antigen is unknown. The data belong to a study of OX40 agonist ivuxolimab in advanced cancers. Study overall: Three patients showed partial responses: one hepatocellular carcinoma and two cutaneous melanoma cases. Whole-study results and caveats: Patients who responded partially at 0.1-3.0 mg/kg showed clonal expansion ranking among the lowest.

The table came from immunoSEQ multiplex PCR; TCRdb's copy has only in-frame clones and leaves some out. The data contain over 150,000 clones, roughly 92% of them singletons. Trimming took off 5 bases at V and 0 bases at J, with 14 bases between the two ends. Germline CDR1 SGHTA, CDR2 FQGNSA. The CDR3 is made up of 15 amino acids. This clonotype originated in an adult with an advanced solid tumor such as melanoma, head and neck, liver or kidney cancer. This chain links TRBV7-2 with TRBJ2-7, with D possibly matching TRBD1 (6 bases). The sequences come from CD4+ or CD8+ T cells sorted from blood, collected in a trial of the OX40 agonist ivuxolimab. The CDR3 region is CASSPPGHPSYEQYF. DNA for the CDR3: TGTGCCAGCAGCCCACCGGGACACCCCTCCTACGAGCAGTACTTC.